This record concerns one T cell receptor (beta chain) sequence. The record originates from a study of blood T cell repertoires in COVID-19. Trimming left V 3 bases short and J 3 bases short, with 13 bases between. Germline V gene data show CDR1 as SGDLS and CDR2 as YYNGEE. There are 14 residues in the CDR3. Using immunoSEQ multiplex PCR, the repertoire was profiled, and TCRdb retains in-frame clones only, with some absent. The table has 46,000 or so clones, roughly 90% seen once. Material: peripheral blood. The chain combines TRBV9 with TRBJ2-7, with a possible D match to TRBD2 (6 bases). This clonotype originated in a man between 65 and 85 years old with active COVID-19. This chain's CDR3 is CASSAAGRDYEQYF. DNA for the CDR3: TGTGCCAGCAGCGCTGCGGGAAGGGACTACGAGCAGTACTTC.